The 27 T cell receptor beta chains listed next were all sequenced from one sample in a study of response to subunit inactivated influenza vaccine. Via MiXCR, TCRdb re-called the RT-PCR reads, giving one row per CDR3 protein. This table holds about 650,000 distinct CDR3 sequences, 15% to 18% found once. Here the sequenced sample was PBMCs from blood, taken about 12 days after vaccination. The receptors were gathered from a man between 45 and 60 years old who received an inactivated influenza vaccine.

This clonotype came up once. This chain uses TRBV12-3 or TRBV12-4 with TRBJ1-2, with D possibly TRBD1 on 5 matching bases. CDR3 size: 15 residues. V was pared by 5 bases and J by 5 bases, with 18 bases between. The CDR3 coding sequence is TGTGCCAGCAGTCGTCGTCCCAGGGACTCATATGGCTACACCTTC. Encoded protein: CASSRRPRDSYGYTF.

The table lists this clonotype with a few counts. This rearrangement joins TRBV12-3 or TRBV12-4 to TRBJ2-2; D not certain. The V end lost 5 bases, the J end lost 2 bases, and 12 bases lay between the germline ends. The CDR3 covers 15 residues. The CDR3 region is CASSRTAINTGELFF. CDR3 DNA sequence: TGTGCCAGCAGTCGGACGGCCATCAACACCGGGGAGCTGTTTTTT.

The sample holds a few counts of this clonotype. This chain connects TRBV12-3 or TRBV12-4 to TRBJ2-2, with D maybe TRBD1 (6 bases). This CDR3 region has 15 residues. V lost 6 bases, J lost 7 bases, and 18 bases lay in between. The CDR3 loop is CASSQQGRVVGELFF. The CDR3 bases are TGTGCCAGCAGCCAACAGGGTCGAGTAGTCGGGGAGCTGTTTTTT.

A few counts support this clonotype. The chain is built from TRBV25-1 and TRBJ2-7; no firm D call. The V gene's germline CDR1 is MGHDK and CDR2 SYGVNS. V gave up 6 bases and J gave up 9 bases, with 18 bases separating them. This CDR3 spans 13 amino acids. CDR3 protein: CASSLEAARGQYF. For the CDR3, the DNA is TGTGCCAGCAGCCTTGAGGCCGCCCGAGGGCAGTACTTC.

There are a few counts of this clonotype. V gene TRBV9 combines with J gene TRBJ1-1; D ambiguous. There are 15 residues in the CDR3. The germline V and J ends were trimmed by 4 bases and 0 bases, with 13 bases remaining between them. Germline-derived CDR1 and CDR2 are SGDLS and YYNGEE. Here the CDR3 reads CASSFEFGMNTEAFF. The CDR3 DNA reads TGTGCCAGCAGCTTTGAATTTGGGATGAACACTGAAGCTTTCTTT.

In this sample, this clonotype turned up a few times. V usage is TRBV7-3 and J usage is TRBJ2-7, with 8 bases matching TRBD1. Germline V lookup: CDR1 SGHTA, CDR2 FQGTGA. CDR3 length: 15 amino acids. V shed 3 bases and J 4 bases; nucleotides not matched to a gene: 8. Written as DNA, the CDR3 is TGTGCCAGCAGCTTTAAACAGGGGGAAGTATACGAGCAGTACTTC. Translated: CASSFKQGEVYEQYF.

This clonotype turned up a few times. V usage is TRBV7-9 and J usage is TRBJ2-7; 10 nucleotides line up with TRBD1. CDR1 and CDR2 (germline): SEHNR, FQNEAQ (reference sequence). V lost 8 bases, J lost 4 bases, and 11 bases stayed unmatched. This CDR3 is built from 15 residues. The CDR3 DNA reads TGTGCCAGCGGCCAAGGGACAGGGGCCCTATACGAGCAGTACTTC. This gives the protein CASGQGTGALYEQYF.

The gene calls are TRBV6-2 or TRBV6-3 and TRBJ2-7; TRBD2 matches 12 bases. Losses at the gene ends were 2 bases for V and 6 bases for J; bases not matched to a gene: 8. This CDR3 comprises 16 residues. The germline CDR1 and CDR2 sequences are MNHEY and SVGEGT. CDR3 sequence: CASSYRTSGISFEQYF. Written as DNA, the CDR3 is TGTGCCAGCAGTTACCGGACTAGCGGGATATCTTTCGAGCAGTACTTC.

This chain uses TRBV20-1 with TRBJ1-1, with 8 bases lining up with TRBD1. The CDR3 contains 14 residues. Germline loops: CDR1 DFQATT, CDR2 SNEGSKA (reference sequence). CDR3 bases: TGCAGGGGCAAGCCCGGGACAGGGAACACTGAAGCTTTCTTT. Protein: CRGKPGTGNTEAFF.

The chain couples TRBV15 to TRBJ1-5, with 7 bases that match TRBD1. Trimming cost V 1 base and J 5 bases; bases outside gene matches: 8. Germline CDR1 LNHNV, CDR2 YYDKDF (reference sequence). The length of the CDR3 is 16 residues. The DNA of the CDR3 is TGTGCCACCAGCAGAGTTACAGGGGCGGTGGATCAGCCCCAGCATTTT. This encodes CATSRVTGAVDQPQHF.

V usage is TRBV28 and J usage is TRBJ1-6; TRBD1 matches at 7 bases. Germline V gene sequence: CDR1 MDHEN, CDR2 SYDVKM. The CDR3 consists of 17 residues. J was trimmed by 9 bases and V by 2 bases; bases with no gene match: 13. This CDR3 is CASSLPTRTGRGSPLHF. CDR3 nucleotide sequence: TGTGCCAGCAGTTTACCGACCCGGACAGGACGCGGTTCACCCCTCCACTTT.

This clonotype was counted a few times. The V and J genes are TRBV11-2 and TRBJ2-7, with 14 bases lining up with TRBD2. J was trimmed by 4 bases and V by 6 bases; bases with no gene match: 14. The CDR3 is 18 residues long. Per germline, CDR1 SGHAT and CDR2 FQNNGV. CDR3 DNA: TGTGCCAGCAGTCGACTAGCGGGAGGGCCCCGTGAAAAGTACGAGCAGTACTTC. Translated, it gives CASSRLAGGPREKYEQYF. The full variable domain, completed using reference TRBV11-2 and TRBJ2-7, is EAGVAQSPRYKIIEKRQSVAFWCNPISGHATLYWYQQILGQGPKLLIQFQNNGVVDDSQLPKDRFSAERLKGVDSTLKIQPAKLEDSAVYLCASSRLAGGPREKYEQYFGPGTRLTVT.

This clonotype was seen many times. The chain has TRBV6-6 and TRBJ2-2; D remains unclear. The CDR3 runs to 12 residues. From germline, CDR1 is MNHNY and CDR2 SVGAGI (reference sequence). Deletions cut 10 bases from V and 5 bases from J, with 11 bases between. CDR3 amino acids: CATPTLTGELFF. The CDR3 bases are TGTGCCACCCCGACTCTTACCGGGGAGCTGTTTTTT.

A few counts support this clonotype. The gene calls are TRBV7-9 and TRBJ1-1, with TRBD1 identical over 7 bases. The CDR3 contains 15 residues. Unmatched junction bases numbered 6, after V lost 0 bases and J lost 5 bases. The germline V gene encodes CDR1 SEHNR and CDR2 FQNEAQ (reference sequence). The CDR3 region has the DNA TGTGCCAGCAGCTTAGCGTGGCAGGGGGGGACTGAAGCTTTCTTT. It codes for CASSLAWQGGTEAFF.

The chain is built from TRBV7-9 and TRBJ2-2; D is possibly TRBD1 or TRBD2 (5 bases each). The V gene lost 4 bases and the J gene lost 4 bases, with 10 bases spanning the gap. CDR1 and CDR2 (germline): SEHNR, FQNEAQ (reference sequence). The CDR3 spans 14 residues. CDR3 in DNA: TGTGCCAGCAGCTCTTTTGGGGGCACCGGGGAGCTGTTTTTT. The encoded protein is CASSSFGGTGELFF.

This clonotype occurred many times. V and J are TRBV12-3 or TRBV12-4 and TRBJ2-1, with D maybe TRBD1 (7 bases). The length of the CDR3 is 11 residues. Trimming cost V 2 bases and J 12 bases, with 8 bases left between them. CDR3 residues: CASSLQGGQFF. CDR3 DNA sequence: TGTGCCAGCAGTTTACAGGGGGGGCAGTTCTTC.

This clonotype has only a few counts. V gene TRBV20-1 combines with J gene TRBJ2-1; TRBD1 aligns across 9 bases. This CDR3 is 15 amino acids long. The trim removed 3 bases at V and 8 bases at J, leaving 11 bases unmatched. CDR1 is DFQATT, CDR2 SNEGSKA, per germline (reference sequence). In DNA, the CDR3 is TGCAGTGCTAGGGCAATCGGACAGGGGCGCCATGAGCAGTTCTTC. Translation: CSARAIGQGRHEQFF.

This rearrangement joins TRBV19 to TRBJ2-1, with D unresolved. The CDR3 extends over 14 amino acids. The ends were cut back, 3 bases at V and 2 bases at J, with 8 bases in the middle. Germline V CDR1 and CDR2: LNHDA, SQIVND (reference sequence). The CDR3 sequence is CASSMFSTYNEQFF. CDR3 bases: TGTGCCAGTAGTATGTTTAGCACCTACAATGAGCAGTTCTTC.

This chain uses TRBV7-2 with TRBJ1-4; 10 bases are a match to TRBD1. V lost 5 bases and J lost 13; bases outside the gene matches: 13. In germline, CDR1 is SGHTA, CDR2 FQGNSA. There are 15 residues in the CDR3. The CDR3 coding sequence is TGTGCCAGCAGCCTGGGACAGGGGATAATGAAAAGACTGTTTTTT. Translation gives CASSLGQGIMKRLFF.

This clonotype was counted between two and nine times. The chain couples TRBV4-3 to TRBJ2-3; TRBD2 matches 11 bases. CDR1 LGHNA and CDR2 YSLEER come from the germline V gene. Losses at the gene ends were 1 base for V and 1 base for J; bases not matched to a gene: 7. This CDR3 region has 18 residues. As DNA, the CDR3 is TGCGCCAGCAGCCAAGGTGTTAGCGGGGGGGCCCGCACAGATACGCAGTATTTT. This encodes CASSQGVSGGARTDTQYF.

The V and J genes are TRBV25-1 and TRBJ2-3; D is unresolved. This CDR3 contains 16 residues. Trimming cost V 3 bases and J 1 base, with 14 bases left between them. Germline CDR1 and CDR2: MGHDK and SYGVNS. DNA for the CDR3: TGTGCCAGCAGTGACTGGACGGCAGTGGGCACAGATACGCAGTATTTT. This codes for CASSDWTAVGTDTQYF.

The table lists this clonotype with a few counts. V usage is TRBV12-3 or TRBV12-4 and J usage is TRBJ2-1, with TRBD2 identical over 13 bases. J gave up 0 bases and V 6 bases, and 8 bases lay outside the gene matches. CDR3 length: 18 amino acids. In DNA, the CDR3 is TGTGCCAGCAGGGGACTAGCGGGACCAGATACCTCCTACAATGAGCAGTTCTTC. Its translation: CASRGLAGPDTSYNEQFF.

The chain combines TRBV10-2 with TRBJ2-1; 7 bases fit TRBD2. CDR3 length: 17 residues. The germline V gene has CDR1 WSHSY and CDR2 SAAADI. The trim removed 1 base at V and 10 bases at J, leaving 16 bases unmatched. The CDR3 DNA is TGCGCCAGCAGTGAGTGGCGGGACTACCCTCCCGGGGGGGAGCAGTTCTTC. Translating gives CASSEWRDYPPGGEQFF.

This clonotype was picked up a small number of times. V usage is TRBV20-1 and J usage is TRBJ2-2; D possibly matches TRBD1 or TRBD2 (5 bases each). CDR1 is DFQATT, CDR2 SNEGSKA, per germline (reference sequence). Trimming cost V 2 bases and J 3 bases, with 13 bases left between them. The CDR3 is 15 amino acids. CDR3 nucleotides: TGCAGTGCTAGAAAAGCCGGGACCTACACCGGGGAGCTGTTTTTT. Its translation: CSARKAGTYTGELFF.

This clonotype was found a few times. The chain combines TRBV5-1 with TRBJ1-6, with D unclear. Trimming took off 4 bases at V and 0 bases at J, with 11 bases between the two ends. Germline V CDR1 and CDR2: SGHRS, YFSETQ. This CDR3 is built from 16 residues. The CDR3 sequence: CASSPAPSSYNSPLHF. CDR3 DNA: TGCGCCAGCAGCCCCGCTCCGAGCTCCTATAATTCACCCCTCCACTTT. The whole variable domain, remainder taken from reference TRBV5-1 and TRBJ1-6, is KAGVTQTPRYLIKTRGQQVTLSCSPISGHRSVSWYQQTPGQGLQFLFEYFSETQRNKGNFPGRFSGRQFSNSRSEMNVSTLELGDSALYLCASSPAPSSYNSPLHFGNGTRLTVT.

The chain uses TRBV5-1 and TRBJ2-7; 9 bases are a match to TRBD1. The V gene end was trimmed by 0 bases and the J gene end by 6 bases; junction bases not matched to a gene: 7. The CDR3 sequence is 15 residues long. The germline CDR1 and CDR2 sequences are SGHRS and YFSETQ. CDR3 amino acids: CASSLEDRGKGEQYF. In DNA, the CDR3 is TGCGCCAGCAGCTTGGAGGACAGGGGTAAAGGCGAGCAGTACTTC.

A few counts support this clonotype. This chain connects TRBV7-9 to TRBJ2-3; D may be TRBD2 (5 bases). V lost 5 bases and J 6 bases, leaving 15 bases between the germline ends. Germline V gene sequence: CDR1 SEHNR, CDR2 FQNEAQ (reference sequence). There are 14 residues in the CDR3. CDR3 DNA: TGTGCCAGCAGCCGCGCGGAGGATTGGGATACGCAGTATTTT. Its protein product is CASSRAEDWDTQYF.